This T cell receptor (beta chain) was obtained from a study of T cells of healthy individuals listed by TCRdb under 2018. Concerning this clonotype itself: Its antigen is still unknown. Nothing much larger sits one base from this clone, and base qualities are not available.

The CDR3 covers 13 residues, taking in both the cysteine and the phenylalanine. The sequence is cut down to CDR3 DNA, 39 bases in frame from base 1. The CDR1 and CDR2 encoded by the germline V gene (reference sequence) are DFQATT and SNEGSKA. V is shortened by 0 bases, J by 4 bases, and the region joining them spans 7 bases. The library came from 5' RACE. The data were produced on an Illumina MiSeq. TCRdb passed the public sequencing reads through fastp at Q25 and MiXCR, retaining productive beta sequences. CDR3 protein duplicates are merged, each entry listing the most common genes and DNA. In all, the sample holds 100,000 or so distinct CDR3 sequences, and roughly 15% of those were seen once. The ten largest account for over 5% of the sample.

The receptor's source is a human donor in good health. The rearrangement joined TRBV20-1 to TRBJ1-5, with TRBD1 perhaps the D gene, on 6 matching bases. The base sequence is TGCAGTGCTAGAGATACAGGGAATCAGCCCCAGCATTTT. Translation gives CSARDTGNQPQHF.